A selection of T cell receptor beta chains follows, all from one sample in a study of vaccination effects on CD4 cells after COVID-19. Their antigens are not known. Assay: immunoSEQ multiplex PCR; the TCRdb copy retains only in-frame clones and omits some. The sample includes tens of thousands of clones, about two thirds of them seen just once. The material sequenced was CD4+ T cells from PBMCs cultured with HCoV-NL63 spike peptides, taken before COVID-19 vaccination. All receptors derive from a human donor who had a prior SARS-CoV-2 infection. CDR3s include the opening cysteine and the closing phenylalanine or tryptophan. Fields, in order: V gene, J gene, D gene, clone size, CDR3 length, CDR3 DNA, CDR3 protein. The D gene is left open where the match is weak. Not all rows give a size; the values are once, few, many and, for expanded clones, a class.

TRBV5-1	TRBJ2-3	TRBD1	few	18	TGCGCCAGCAGCATCGGACAGGGGGCGTATTCTAGCACAGATACGCAGTATTTT	CASSIGQGAYSSTDTQYF
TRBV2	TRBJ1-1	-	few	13	TGTGCCAGCAGTGAATCCCCTTACACTGAAGCTTTCTTT	CASSESPYTEAFF
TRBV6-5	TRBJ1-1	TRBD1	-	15	TGTGCCAGCAGTCCCCGGTCGGACAGGGACACTGAAGCTTTCTTT	CASSPRSDRDTEAFF
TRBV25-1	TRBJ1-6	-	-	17	TGTGCCAGCAGTGAATCTCAAGGTGACTCCTATAATTCACCCCTCCACTTT	CASSESQGDSYNSPLHF
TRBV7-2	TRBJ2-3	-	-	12	TGTGCCAGCAGCTTATGGAGAGATACGCAGTATTTT	CASSLWRDTQYF
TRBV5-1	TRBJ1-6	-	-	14	TGCGCCAGCAGCTTGGAGGGACTTAATTCACCCCTCCACTTT	CASSLEGLNSPLHF
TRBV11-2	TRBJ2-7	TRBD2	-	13	TGTGCCAGCAGTAAACGGGAGGACGACGAGCAGTACTTC	CASSKREDDEQYF
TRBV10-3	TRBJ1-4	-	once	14	TGTGCCATCAGTGAGGTGCAGGGTGGTGAAAAACTGTTTTTT	CAISEVQGGEKLFF
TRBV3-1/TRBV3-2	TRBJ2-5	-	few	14	TGTGCCAGCAGCCAAGATTTTCTGCGTGAGACCCAGTACTTC	CASSQDFLRETQYF
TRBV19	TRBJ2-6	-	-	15	TGTGCCAGTAGTATTCGGAGCCTCGGGGCCAACGTCCTGACTTTC	CASSIRSLGANVLTF
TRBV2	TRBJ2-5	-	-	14	TGTGCCAGCTTGTATGTTACAGGGACAGAGACCCAGTACTTC	CASLYVTGTETQYF
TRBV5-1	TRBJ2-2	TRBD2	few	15	TGCGCCAGCAACAAACTAGCGTCTAACACCGGGGAGCTGTTTTTT	CASNKLASNTGELFF
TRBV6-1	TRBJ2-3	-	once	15	TGTGCCAGCAGTGAAGGGGCAGCTAGGCCAGATACGCAGTATTTT	CASSEGAARPDTQYF
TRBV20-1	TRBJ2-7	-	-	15	TGCAGTGCTAGTAACAGGCTTCTGGCGACTAGCGAGCAGTACTTC	CSASNRLLATSEQYF
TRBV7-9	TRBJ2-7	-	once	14	TGTGCCAGCAGCACACAGGGTAAGGAGGGCGAGCAGTACTTC	CASSTQGKEGEQYF
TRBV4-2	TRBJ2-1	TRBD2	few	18	TGTGCCAGCAGCCAAGGGGGTACAAGCGGGGGGCACTACAATGAGCAGTTCTTC	CASSQGGTSGGHYNEQFF
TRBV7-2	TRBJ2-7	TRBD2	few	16	TGTGCCAGCAGCTTACGTCCCCGCGGGAGCTCCTACGAGCAGTACTTC	CASSLRPRGSSYEQYF
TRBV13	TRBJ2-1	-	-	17	TGTGCCAGCAGCGACAGGCCCGGGAGAGCCCCCTACAATGAGCAGTTCTTC	CASSDRPGRAPYNEQFF
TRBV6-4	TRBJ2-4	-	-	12	TGTGCCAGCAGTGAGGGGGGTGACATTCAGTACTTC	CASSEGGDIQYF
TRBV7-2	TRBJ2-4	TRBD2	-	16	TGTGCCAGCAGCCTCCGACTAGCGGGGACCAAAAACATTCAGTACTTC	CASSLRLAGTKNIQYF
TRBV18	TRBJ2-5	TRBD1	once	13	TGTGCCAGCTCCCAAGGGACAGAAGAGACCCAGTACTTC	CASSQGTEETQYF
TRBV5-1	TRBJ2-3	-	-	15	TGCGCCAGCAGCTTGGCGCCAGGGGGCACAGATACGCAGTATTTT	CASSLAPGGTDTQYF